What follows is one TCR beta chain and its context. Generated by immunoSEQ multiplex PCR, the TCRdb table keeps only in-frame clones and is missing some. The profile shows 20,000 to 30,000 clones, approximately 70% of them singletons. The source of the sample is a study of blood T cell repertoires in COVID-19. Input material: peripheral blood. The clonotype comes from a man in his sixties with active or convalescent COVID-19.

CDR3 sequence reads: CAAGLAGAKVSYEQYF. CDR3 coding DNA: TGTGCCGCCGGACTAGCGGGAGCAAAGGTCTCCTACGAGCAGTACTTC. The rearrangement links TRBV2 to TRBJ2-7, with 13 bases fitting TRBD2. This CDR3 is built from 16 residues. The V and J ends lost 11 bases and 0 bases, in that order; junction bases with no gene match: 10. CDR1 is SNHLY and CDR2 is FYNNEI in the germline V gene.